This T cell receptor beta chain was recorded in a study of blood T cell repertoires in COVID-19. Overall study: Samples came from the United States, Italy and Spain, spanning acute and convalescent COVID-19. PBMCs, B-cell-depleted T cells, or T cells were the source of the cDNA or gDNA that made up the material.

Original methodology: Reference gene primer amplification gave nucleated cell count estimates. The protocol was immunoSEQ multiplex PCR, while the TCRdb copy is restricted to in-frame clones and leaves out a portion. That table gives V, J and clone size, and the DNA gave D and trimming. Here the sample spans around 94,000 clones, around 81% being singletons. Germline lookup yields CDR1 SGHTA and CDR2 FQGNSA. CDR3 length: 15 residues. With V trimmed by 5 bases and J by 4 bases, 10 bases remained unmatched. The rearrangement joins TRBV7-2 to TRBJ1-1, with 7 bases fitting TRBD1. Material for sequencing was peripheral blood. This TCR was recovered from a man aged 60 to 75 with acute or convalescent COVID-19. CDR3: CASSQGGAGSTEAFF. The CDR3, as DNA: TGTGCCAGCAGCCAAGGGGGCGCGGGGAGCACTGAAGCTTTCTTT.